This T cell receptor beta chain was obtained from a study of blood T cell repertoires in COVID-19. Authors' methods: It was from reference gene primer amplification that nucleated cell counts were estimated. Repertoires were generated with immunoSEQ multiplex PCR, while TCRdb's copy carries only in-frame clones and drops some. D and trimming were read from the DNA, whereas the V and J calls and clone size are those reported in that table. Of about 58,000 clones in the sample, 70% to 90% were seen once. CDR1 is MNHEY and CDR2 is SMNVEV in the germline V gene (reference sequence). V lost 7 bases, J lost 8 bases, and 10 bases stayed unmatched. The CDR3 covers 14 residues.

This receptor was identified in a woman in her seventies with active COVID-19. The gene calls are TRBV27 and TRBJ2-1, with TRBD2 matching over 8 bases. Material: peripheral blood. CDR3 sequence (DNA): TGTGCCAGCACCTCTAGCGGGTCTTCACATGAGCAGTTCTTC. It yields the protein CASTSSGSSHEQFF.